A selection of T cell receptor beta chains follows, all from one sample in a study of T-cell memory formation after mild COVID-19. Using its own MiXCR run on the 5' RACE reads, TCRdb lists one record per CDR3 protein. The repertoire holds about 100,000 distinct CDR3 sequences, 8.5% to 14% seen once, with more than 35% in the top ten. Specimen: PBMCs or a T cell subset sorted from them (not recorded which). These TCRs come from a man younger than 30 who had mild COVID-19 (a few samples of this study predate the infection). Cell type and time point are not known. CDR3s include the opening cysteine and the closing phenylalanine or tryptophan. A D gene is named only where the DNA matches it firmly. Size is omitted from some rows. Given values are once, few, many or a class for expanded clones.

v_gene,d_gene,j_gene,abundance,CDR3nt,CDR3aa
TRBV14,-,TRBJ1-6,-,TGTGCCAGCAGCCAACTTTATAGCTCCTATAATTCACCCCTCCACTTT,CASSQLYSSYNSPLHF
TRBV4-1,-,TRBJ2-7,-,TGCGCCAGCAGCCAAGAGACCCGGGTTGACTCCTACGAGCAGTACTTC,CASSQETRVDSYEQYF
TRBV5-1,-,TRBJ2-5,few,TGCGCCAGCAGAGAAGGGAGATCCCAAGAGACCCAGTACTTC,CASREGRSQETQYF
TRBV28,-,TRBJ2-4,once,TGTGCCAGCAGTTTTTCGCTTAGTGTGGGAGCCAAAAACATTCAGTACTTC,CASSFSLSVGAKNIQYF
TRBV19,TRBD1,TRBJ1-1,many,TGTGCCAGTAGTGCGCCCAGGGGGCCGGCCACTGAAGCTTTCTTT,CASSAPRGPATEAFF
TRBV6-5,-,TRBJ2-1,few,TGTGCCAGCAGTTACTCCGTGAACAATGAGCAGTTCTTC,CASSYSVNNEQFF
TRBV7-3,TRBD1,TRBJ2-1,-,TGTGCCAGCAGCCAGGGGGACAATGAGCAGTTCTTC,CASSQGDNEQFF
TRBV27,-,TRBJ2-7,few,TGTGCCAGCAGTTTAGGCAGGGCCTACGAGCAGTACTTC,CASSLGRAYEQYF
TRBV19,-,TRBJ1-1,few,TGTGCCAGTAGTATACGGGGCGAAGCTTTCTTT,CASSIRGEAFF
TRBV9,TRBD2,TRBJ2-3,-,TGTGCCAGCAGCGTAGAGAGCGGGGGAAGCACAGATACGCAGTATTTT,CASSVESGGSTDTQYF
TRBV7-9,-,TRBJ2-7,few,TGTGCCAGCAGCCCACCCGTGTTCTACGAGCAGTACTTC,CASSPPVFYEQYF
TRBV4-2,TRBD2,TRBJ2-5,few,TGTGCCAGCAGCCAAGTGAAGCGGGGGGAAGAGACCCAGTACTTC,CASSQVKRGEETQYF
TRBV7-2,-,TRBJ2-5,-,TGTGCCAGCAGCCCGCCTCCGGGACAACAGGCAGGAGAGACCCAGTACTTC,CASSPPPGQQAGETQYF
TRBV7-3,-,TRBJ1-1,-,TGTGCCAGCAGCTTAACGCGGGGCTCGAACACTGAAGCTTTCTTT,CASSLTRGSNTEAFF
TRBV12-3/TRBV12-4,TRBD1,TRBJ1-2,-,TGTGCCAGCAGTTCCCCGAAAACAGGGGGAGGGGGCTACACCTTC,CASSSPKTGGGGYTF
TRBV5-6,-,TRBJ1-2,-,TGTGCCAGCAGCTTGGGACTCCAGCGGGGTGGCTACACCTTC,CASSLGLQRGGYTF
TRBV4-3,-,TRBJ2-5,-,TGCGCCAGCAGCCAAGATTTGGCGTTTGGGCGGAGGGAGACCCAGTACTTC,CASSQDLAFGRRETQYF
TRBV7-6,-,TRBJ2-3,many,TGTGCCAGCAGCTTTAGTCGTACGCAGTATTTT,CASSFSRTQYF
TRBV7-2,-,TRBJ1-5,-,TGTGCCAGCAGGGCGAGGGGGGCCCCGGCCCATCAGCCCCAGCATTTT,CASRARGAPAHQPQHF
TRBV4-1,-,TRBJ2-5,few,TGCGCCAGCAGCCAAGAAGGCAGGGAGCAAGAGACCCAGTACTTC,CASSQEGREQETQYF
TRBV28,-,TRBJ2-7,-,TGTGCCAGCGGAAAATACGAGCAGTACTTC,CASGKYEQYF
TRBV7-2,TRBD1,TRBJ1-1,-,TGTGCCAGCAGCTTAGAGAGGGGACAGGGATCTGAAGCTTTCTTT,CASSLERGQGSEAFF
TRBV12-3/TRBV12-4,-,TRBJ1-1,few,TGTGCCAGCAGTAAACCGACAGGAGACACTGAAGCTTTCTTT,CASSKPTGDTEAFF
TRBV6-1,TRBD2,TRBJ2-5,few,TGTGCCAGCAGTGGGCTAGCGGGGGGGCCCGAGACCCAGTACTTC,CASSGLAGGPETQYF
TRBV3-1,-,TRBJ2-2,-,TGTGCCAGCAGCCATGCGACAGGGAGGGACACCGGGGAGCTGTTTTTT,CASSHATGRDTGELFF
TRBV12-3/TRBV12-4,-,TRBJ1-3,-,TGTGCCAGCAGTCTCTCTGGAAACACCATATATTTT,CASSLSGNTIYF
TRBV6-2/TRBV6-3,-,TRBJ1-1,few,TGTGCCAGCAGTTCGTCCAGGAACACTGAAGCTTTCTTT,CASSSSRNTEAFF
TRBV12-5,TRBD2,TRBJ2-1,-,TGTGCTAGTGGTTCCGGGGGGGCGGATGAGCAGTTCTTC,CASGSGGADEQFF
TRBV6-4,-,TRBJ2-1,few,TGTGCCAGCAGTGCCTACCGGGACACCGATGCCTACAATGAGCAGTTCTTC,CASSAYRDTDAYNEQFF
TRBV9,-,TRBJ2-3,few,TGTGCCAGCAGCGTAGAGGACAGCTTCACAGATACGCAGTATTTT,CASSVEDSFTDTQYF
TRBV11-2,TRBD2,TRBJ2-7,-,TGTGCCAGCAGCCCGGGGGGATACCCCTACGAGCAGTACTTC,CASSPGGYPYEQYF